Shown below are 23 T cell receptor beta chains from a single sample sequenced in a study of T cell responses to AZD1222 COVID-19 vaccine. Assay: immunoSEQ multiplex PCR; the TCRdb copy retains only in-frame clones and omits some. The data hold approximately 120,000 clones, with 70% to 90% observed a single time. This material consisted of peripheral blood, taken on day 0 of AZD1222 vaccination. Receptors originate from an adult in good health.

This clone was picked up one time. J is TRBJ2-7 and V is TRBV2; D is perhaps TRBD2 (5 bases). The V end lost 11 bases, the J end lost 0 bases, and 11 bases lay between the germline ends. Germline V lookup: CDR1 SNHLY, CDR2 FYNNEI. CDR3 length: 12 amino acids. CDR3 DNA sequence: TGTGCCTGCGGGCTGAGCTCCTACGAGCAGTACTTC. It codes for CACGLSSYEQYF.

This rearrangement joins TRBV2 to TRBJ2-7, with D unclear. Germline V gene lookup returns CDR1 SNHLY and CDR2 FYNNEI. The length of the CDR3 is 14 residues. The ends were cut back, 7 bases at V and 0 bases at J, with 13 bases in the middle. The CDR3 nucleotides are TGTGCCAGCAATATCGGACCCAGCTCCTACGAGCAGTACGTC. Its protein product is CASNIGPSSYEQYV.

V gene TRBV5-1 combines with J gene TRBJ2-7; 7 bases fit TRBD1. From germline, CDR1 is SGHRS and CDR2 YFSETQ. The CDR3 loop spans 13 amino acids. J gave up 12 bases and V 0 bases, and 9 bases lay outside the gene matches. The CDR3 DNA sequence: TGCGCCAGCAGCTTGGGGGACAGTTCGGCCCGGTACTTC. Its translation is CASSLGDSSARYF. The variable domain in full, with the rest retrieved from reference TRBV5-1 and TRBJ2-7, is KAGVTQTPRYLIKTRGQQVTLSCSPISGHRSVSWYQQTPGQGLQFLFEYFSETQRNKGNFPGRFSGRQFSNSRSEMNVSTLELGDSALYLCASSLGDSSARYFGPGTRLTVT.

The J gene is TRBJ1-5, the V gene TRBV20-1; 7 positions agree with TRBD1. CDR3 length: 13 residues. Germline V gene data show CDR1 as DFQATT and CDR2 as SNEGSKA (reference sequence). The ends lost 3 bases at V and 2 bases at J; junction bases unmatched: 1. In DNA, the CDR3 is TGCAGTGCTAGTCAGGGGGGCAATCAGCCCCAGCATTTT. It translates to CSASQGGNQPQHF.

This clone appeared once. This chain connects TRBV4-2 to TRBJ1-1; D might be TRBD1 (5 bases). Per the germline V gene, CDR1 is LGHNA and CDR2 is YNFKEQ. This CDR3 region has 15 residues. The V end lost 4 bases, the J end lost 4 bases, and 16 bases lay between the germline ends. CDR3 amino acids: CASSPLGAVGTEAFF. CDR3 coding DNA: TGTGCCAGCAGCCCCCTCGGGGCAGTTGGCACTGAAGCTTTCTTT.

The chain is built from TRBV28 and TRBJ1-5; 7 bases align to TRBD1. The CDR3 sequence is 16 residues long. V lost 4 bases, J lost 3 bases, and 9 bases stayed unmatched. Germline loops: CDR1 MDHEN, CDR2 SYDVKM. Written as DNA, the CDR3 is TGTGCCAGCAGTTCGACCACAGGGGTTATCAATCAGCCCCAGCATTTT. This codes for CASSSTTGVINQPQHF.

The chain has TRBV5-1 and TRBJ2-7, with 7 bases that match TRBD2. The CDR3 is 14 residues long. J gave up 2 bases and V 4 bases, and 6 bases lay outside the gene matches. In germline, CDR1 is SGHRS, CDR2 YFSETQ. CDR3 nucleotide sequence: TGCGCCAGCAGCCCTGAAGCGGGAACCTACGAGCAGTACGTC. Its protein is CASSPEAGTYEQYV.

This chain links TRBV7-3 with TRBJ2-1, with D possibly being TRBD2 (7 bases). Germline V CDR1 and CDR2: SGHTA, FQGTGA. Trimming shortened V by 1 base and J by 2 bases, and 12 bases separated the two germline ends. The CDR3 extends over 16 amino acids. CDR3 protein: CASSLNSGGPYNEQFF. CDR3 nucleotide sequence: TGTGCCAGCAGCTTAAATTCGGGGGGCCCCTACAATGAGCAGTTCTTC.

This clone was counted only a few times. This chain connects TRBV2 to TRBJ2-1; D is possibly TRBD2 (5 bases). The CDR3 consists of 16 residues. V gave up 4 bases and J gave up 0 bases, with 13 bases separating them. Per the germline V gene, CDR1 is SNHLY and CDR2 is FYNNEI. Here the CDR3 DNA reads TGTGCCAGCAGTGGGCTAGCTGGAAGCTCCTACAATGAGCAGTTCTTC. It specifies CASSGLAGSSYNEQFF.

The J gene is TRBJ1-4, the V gene TRBV5-6; no firm D call. CDR3 size: 13 residues. CDR1 SGHDT and CDR2 YYEEEE come from the germline V gene. The V gene lost 4 bases and the J gene lost 6 bases, with 10 bases spanning the gap. The CDR3 reads CASSGLPYEKLFF. Written as DNA, the CDR3 is TGTGCCAGCAGCGGACTGCCCTATGAAAAACTGTTTTTT.

With respect to this clone: A read error may account for a junction end that differs from germline. J is TRBJ2-7 and V is TRBV28; unclear D gene. Germline-derived CDR1 and CDR2 are MDHEN and SYDVKM. CDR3 length: 14 amino acids. The CDR3, as DNA: TGTGCCAGTAGATCGGGCGGAAGCTCCTATGAGCAGTACTTC. Its protein product is CASRSGGSSYEQYF.

The J gene is TRBJ1-2, the V gene TRBV5-1; TRBD1 aligns across 7 bases. The CDR3 covers 14 residues. J gave up 0 bases and V 4 bases, and 3 bases lay outside the gene matches. Per the germline V gene, CDR1 is SGHRS and CDR2 is YFSETQ. CDR3: CASSTDRANYGYTF. The CDR3 region has the DNA TGCGCCAGCAGCACTGACAGGGCTAACTATGGCTACACCTTC.

This chain links TRBV5-1 with TRBJ2-2; 10 nucleotides line up with TRBD1. The CDR3 runs 14 residues. From germline, CDR1 is SGHRS and CDR2 YFSETQ. Germline trimming cut 8 bases from V and 4 bases from J; bases unmatched to any gene: 5. CDR3 amino acids: CASSRTGGTGELFF. CDR3 sequence (DNA): TGCGCCAGTTCGCGGACAGGGGGCACCGGGGAGCTGTTTTTT.

The rearrangement links TRBV24-1 to TRBJ2-5, with TRBD2 matching 7 bases. The CDR3 loop spans 15 amino acids. V was clipped by 5 bases and J by 1 base; unmatched bases: 6. Germline CDR1 reads KGHDR; CDR2 reads SFDVKD. The CDR3 spells CATSAQRGSQETQYF. For the CDR3, the DNA is TGTGCCACCAGTGCCCAGCGGGGTAGCCAAGAGACCCAGTACTTC.

The V gene is TRBV28, the J gene TRBJ2-2, with TRBD1 identical over 10 bases. The CDR3 loop spans 16 amino acids. CDR1 is MDHEN and CDR2 is SYDVKM in the germline V gene. The V and J ends lost 5 bases and 6 bases, in that order; junction bases with no gene match: 9. The CDR3 DNA reads TGTGCCAGCAGTCCCCTTTTTGGACAGGGGGCCGGGGAGCTGTTTTTT. This encodes CASSPLFGQGAGELFF.

The rearrangement joins TRBV18 to TRBJ1-4, with a weak D call TRBD1 (6 bases). CDR1 is KGHSH, CDR2 LQKENI, per germline. The CDR3 runs to 13 residues. V shed 3 bases and J shed 8 bases, with 10 bases lying between them. The CDR3 here is CASSPLRGEKLFF. The CDR3 nucleotides are TGTGCCAGCTCACCTTTGAGGGGGGAAAAACTGTTTTTT.

The genes are TRBV11-2 and TRBJ1-5; D not resolved. Trimming removed 0 bases at V and 2 bases at J, with 11 bases between. The CDR3 spans 16 residues. Germline assignment: CDR1 SGHAT and CDR2 FQNNGV. The CDR3 DNA sequence: TGTGCCAGCAGCTTAGATCCGGGTGTAGGCAATCAGCCCCAGCATTTT. Residues: CASSLDPGVGNQPQHF.

This clone was seen once. V gene TRBV3-1 (or the pseudogene TRBV3-2) combines with J gene TRBJ2-5; 7 bases line up with TRBD1. The germline V gene encodes CDR1 LGHDT and CDR2 YNNKEL (reference sequence). This CDR3 is 15 amino acids long. Losses at the gene ends were 4 bases for V and 7 bases for J; bases not matched to a gene: 12. The chain's CDR3 is CASSLGTVGGRTQYF. The CDR3 DNA is TGTGCCAGCAGCCTCGGGACAGTGGGCGGTAGGACCCAGTACTTC.

The chain uses TRBV5-6 and TRBJ2-1; the D call may be TRBD1 or TRBD2 (6 bases each). CDR3 length: 14 residues. Trimming cost V 4 bases and J 2 bases, with 10 bases left between them. The germline V gene encodes CDR1 SGHDT and CDR2 YYEEEE. CDR3 sequence (DNA): TGTGCCAGCAGCACGGGGGCCCCCTACAATGAGCAGTTCTTC. Translating gives CASSTGAPYNEQFF.

The chain links TRBV6-1 to TRBJ1-5; 7 bases are a match to TRBD1. Germline V gene lookup returns CDR1 MNHNS and CDR2 SASEGT. This CDR3 spans 17 amino acids. The V gene end was trimmed by 2 bases and the J gene end by 6 bases; junction bases not matched to a gene: 13. The CDR3, as DNA: TGTGCCAGCAGTGAAAGGTGGAGACAGGGAATGGCTCAGCCCCAGCATTTT. Its translation: CASSERWRQGMAQPQHF.

This clone appeared once. The J gene is TRBJ2-1, the V gene TRBV5-8; tentatively, D is TRBD1 (6 bases). CDR1 SGHTS and CDR2 YDEGEE come from the germline V gene. The CDR3 covers 15 residues. V dropped 4 bases and J dropped 6 bases, with 17 bases sitting between them. The CDR3: CASSQQGRSSNEQFF. The CDR3 nucleotides are TGTGCCAGCAGCCAGCAGGGGCGAAGCTCCAATGAGCAGTTCTTC.

The chain has TRBV9 and TRBJ2-5; perhaps TRBD2 as D (6 bases). Germline CDR1 is SGDLS and CDR2 is YYNGEE. The CDR3 runs to 17 residues. With 0 bases removed from V and 4 bases from J, the gap between germline ends came to 19 bases. This chain's CDR3 is CASSVDPLEGVVETQYF. The CDR3 nucleotides are TGTGCCAGCAGCGTAGATCCCTTGGAGGGCGTGGTAGAGACCCAGTACTTC.

The chain is built from TRBV5-4 and TRBJ2-5; 13 nucleotides match TRBD2. The CDR3 loop spans 17 amino acids. J gave up 4 bases and V 5 bases, and 11 bases lay outside the gene matches. Germline CDR1 is SGHNT and CDR2 is YYREEE (reference sequence). The CDR3 region is CASSPVTSGGARETQYF. CDR3 nucleotides: TGTGCCAGCAGTCCAGTCACTAGCGGGGGGGCCCGAGAGACCCAGTACTTC.